This is a list of T cell receptor beta chains from one sample in a study of tumor-infiltrating lymphocytes in primary liver carcinoma. TCRdb independently ran MiXCR on the multiplex PCR reads; one entry per CDR3 protein. The sample gives about 190,000 distinct CDR3 sequences, just under 85% of which show up once; 18% is in the top ten. Material: tumor tissue from primary liver carcinoma. The receptors here all came from a man aged 40-50 years with primary liver carcinoma and hepatitis B virus infection. CDR3s include the opening cysteine and the closing phenylalanine or tryptophan. A D gene is named only where the DNA matches it firmly. Rows may omit the clone size; those that give it use once, few, many or a size class.

clone size	V gene	D gene	J gene	CDR3 protein	CDR3 DNA
NA	TRBV7-3	NA	TRBJ2-7	CASSLRRGSYEQYF	TGTGCCAGCAGCCTTAGACGGGGTTCCTACGAGCAGTACTTC
NA	TRBV29-1	TRBD1	TRBJ1-2	CIVEKGQGDRDYGFTF	TGCATCGTTGAAAAAGGCCAGGGGGACAGGGACTATGGCTTCACCTTC
once	TRBV19	NA	TRBJ2-4	CARGDTLPINIQYF	TGTGCCAGAGGGGACACGCTTCCCATAAACATTCAGTACTTC
NA	TRBV10-1	NA	TRBJ2-2	CASSEDASGTGELFF	TGCGCCAGCAGTGAGGACGCGAGCGGGACCGGGGAGCTGTTTTTT
NA	TRBV11-1	NA	TRBJ2-3	CASSSGGSSVGAHTDTLYF	TGTGCCAGCAGTTCTGGGGGAAGCTCTGTTGGAGCCCACACAGATACGCTGTATTTT
NA	TRBV29-1	NA	TRBJ2-2	CSFFGSGPTGELFF	NA
NA	TRBV29-1	TRBD1	TRBJ1-6	CNVSTGTGPSSPLHF	TGCAACGTTTCGACCGGGACAGGGCCAAGTTCACCTCTCCACTTT
NA	TRBV11-1	NA	TRBJ2-2	CASNFGDTGELFF	TGTGCCAGCAACTTTGGGGACACCGGGGAGTTGTTTTTT
NA	TRBV6-1	TRBD2	TRBJ2-1	CASRSVRTSGYNEQFF	TGTGCCAGCAGATCCGTTCGGACTAGCGGTTACAATGAGCAGTTCTTC
NA	TRBV12-3/TRBV12-4	TRBD2	TRBJ2-1	CANSHSGRYYNEQFF	TGTGCCAACAGTCATAGCGGGCGATACTACAATGAGCAGTTCTTC
NA	TRBV11-2	NA	TRBJ2-6	CATQRPCYGANVLTF	TGTGCCACCCAGCGGCCGTGTTATGGGGCTAACGTCCTGACTTTC
NA	TRBV29-1	NA	TRBJ1-5	CSVVAHINRPQHF	TGCAGCGTTGTCGCACATATCAATCGGCCCCAGCATTTT
NA	TRBV6-5	NA	TRBJ1-2	CASSHNRRGSDYGYTF	TGTGCCAGCAGTCACAACAGGAGAGGTTCTGACTACGGCTACACCTTC
NA	TRBV12-3/TRBV12-4	NA	TRBJ1-4	CASSTSGAERLFF	TGTGCCAGCAGTACCTCCGGGGCAGAAAGACTGTTTTTT
NA	TRBV29-1	NA	TRBJ2-3	CNVDLGSTDTQYF	TGCAACGTGGACTTAGGAAGCACAGATACGCAGTATTTT
few	TRBV10-2	NA	TRBJ2-3	CASRHADMQYF	TGCGCCAGCAGACACGCAGATATGCAGTATTTT
NA	TRBV29-1	NA	TRBJ1-2	CSVEVDGPDIGCTF	TGCAGCGTTGAAGTCGACGGACCCGATATTGGCTGCACCTTC
NA	TRBV28	TRBD1	TRBJ2-4	CTSSPGGAGNIQYF	TGTACCAGCAGTCCAGGGGGTGCTGGTAACATTCAATACTTC
many	TRBV20-1	TRBD1	TRBJ1-5	CSASQNRGWQPQHF	TGCAGTGCTTCCCAAAACAGGGGGTGGCAGCCCCAGCATTTT
NA	TRBV6-1	TRBD1	TRBJ1-6	CASRGVTSPLQF	TGTGCCTCCAGGGGGGTTACTTCACCCCTCCAATTT
NA	TRBV12-3/TRBV12-4	TRBD1	TRBJ2-3	CASREGTGACTQYF	TGTGCCAGCAGGGAGGGGACAGGTGCTTGTACGCAGTATTTT
once	TRBV12-3/TRBV12-4	NA	TRBJ2-5	CVSSHDVPRGGETQYF	TGTGTCAGCAGCCATGATGTTCCACGGGGCGGAGAGACCCAGTACTTC
once	TRBV12-3/TRBV12-4	NA	TRBJ2-2	CASSFPKGGLANTGELFF	TGTGCCAGCAGCTTCCCCAAGGGGGGCTTAGCGAACACCGGGGAATTGTTTTTT
NA	TRBV12-3/TRBV12-4	TRBD2	TRBJ2-5	CASNLAGVETQYF	TGTGCCAGCAATTTAGCGGGAGTAGAAACCCAGTACTTC
NA	TRBV5-5	TRBD2	TRBJ2-3	CASRILSGRGTDTQNF	TGTGCCAGCAGGATCCTAAGCGGGAGGGGAACAGATACGCAGAATTTT
NA	TRBV11-3	NA	TRBJ2-2	CASSLPPRGDTELFF	TGTGCCAGCAGCTTGCCCCCCAGGGGCGATACGGAGCTGTTTTTT
few	TRBV28	NA	TRBJ2-3	CASSLLSPSTDMQYF	TGTGCCAGCAGTTTGCTCAGCCCTTCTACAGATATGCAGTATTTT
NA	TRBV11-3	TRBD2	TRBJ2-1	CASSLISGRPYDEQSF	TGTGCCAGCAGCCTCATTAGCGGGAGACCCTACGATGAGCAGTCCTTC
NA	TRBV18	NA	TRBJ1-4	CASSPPGSNEKLFF	TGTGCCAGCTCACCACCAGGGTCTAATGAAAAACTGTTTTTT
NA	TRBV10-2	NA	TRBJ1-5	CACSELDRGGNQPQHF	TGCGCCTGCAGTGAGCTCGACCGGGGAGGGAATCAGCCCCAACATTTT
NA	TRBV18	NA	TRBJ1-2	CASSPRDTSNYGYTF	TGTGCCAGCTCACCCCGGGACACATCTAACTATGGCTACACCTTC
NA	TRBV11-1	NA	TRBJ2-3	CASSTKGPFNTQYF	TGTGCCAGCAGCACTAAGGGCCCGTTTAATACGCAGTATTTT
NA	TRBV24-1	TRBD1	TRBJ1-5	CATRDRVTYSNQLQHF	TGTGCTACCCGGGACAGGGTCACATATAGCAATCAGCTCCAGCATTTT
NA	TRBV30	NA	TRBJ1-3	CAWTSKGAGNTIYF	TGTGCCTGGACTAGTAAGGGGGCTGGAAACACCATATATTTT
NA	TRBV6-1	NA	TRBJ2-3	CAITSGCTDTQYF	TGTGCCATCACATCAGGCTGCACAGATACGCAGTATTTT
NA	TRBV5-4	TRBD2	TRBJ2-2	CANSLGLAGGTNIGDLFF	TGTGCCAACAGCTTGGGACTAGCGGGAGGGACGAACATCGGGGATCTGTTTTTT
NA	TRBV4-3	TRBD1	TRBJ2-2	CASSQYHWTGEYTGELFF	TGCGCCAGCAGCCAATACCATTGGACAGGGGAGTACACCGGGGAGCTGTTTTTT
NA	TRBV6-2/TRBV6-3	NA	TRBJ2-7	CVSNRVRYDEQYF	TGTGTCAGCAACAGAGTAAGGTACGACGAGCAGTATTTC
NA	TRBV11-2	NA	TRBJ2-1	CANSLSGFYNEQFF	TGTGCCAACAGCTTATCGGGGTTCTACAATGAGCAGTTCTTC
once	TRBV6-4	NA	TRBJ2-1	CASSEVGNSYNEQFF	TGTGCCAGCAGTGAAGTAGGAAACTCCTACAATGAGCAGTTCTTC
NA	TRBV6-5	TRBD1	TRBJ1-4	CTSRQGRATSEKLFF	TGTACCAGCAGACAGGGAAGAGCAACTAGTGAAAAACTGTTTTTT
NA	TRBV29-1	NA	TRBJ2-6	CSVVTWAEANVLTF	TGCAGCGTCGTCACATGGGCTGAGGCCAATGTCCTGACTTTC
NA	TRBV4-2	NA	TRBJ1-2	CASSQDRTGWGHTF	TGTGCCAGCAGCCAAGATCGAACGGGCTGGGGCCACACCTTC
NA	TRBV6-1	TRBD2	TRBJ2-1	CDSTSSGSYHEQFF	TGTGACAGCACCTCTAGCGGGAGTTACCATGAGCAATTCTTC
NA	TRBV4-2	NA	TRBJ2-2	CASSQDLSRELLF	TGTGCCAGCAGCCAAGATTTGAGCAGGGAGCTGTTATTT
NA	TRBV6-1	TRBD1	TRBJ2-4	CASSGTGGLGKNIQYF	TGTGCCAGCAGTGGCACAGGGGGGCTCGGCAAAAACATTCAGTACTTC
NA	TRBV20-1	TRBD2	TRBJ2-1	CSARPLYRLAGTYNEQFF	TGCAGTGCTAGACCTCTCTACAGACTAGCGGGAACCTACAATGAGCAGTTCTTC
NA	TRBV29-1	NA	TRBJ1-2	CSVYHARDYGYTF	TGCAGCGTGTATCATGCTCGCGACTATGGCTACACATTC